Presented here are 7 T cell receptor beta chains from one specimen sequenced in a study of blood T cell repertoires in COVID-19. Profiled with immunoSEQ multiplex PCR; TCRdb holds only in-frame clones, not every one. Of 140,000 or so clones in the sample, about 87% were seen once. Sequencing input: peripheral blood. These receptor sequences come from a man aged 50 to 59 who had recovered from COVID-19.

The V and J genes are TRBV19 and TRBJ1-6, with D hard to call. Germline V gene data show CDR1 as LNHDA and CDR2 as SQIVND (reference sequence). The V gene lost 6 bases and the J gene lost 1 base, with 10 bases spanning the gap. There are 15 residues in the CDR3. This chain's CDR3 is CASSLPGSYNSPLHF. CDR3 sequence (DNA): TGTGCCAGTAGCCTCCCGGGGTCCTATAATTCACCCCTCCACTTT.

V usage is TRBV2 and J usage is TRBJ2-5, with TRBD1 matching over 7 bases. CDR3 size: 11 residues. Germline CDR1 and CDR2: SNHLY and FYNNEI. With 8 bases clipped from V and 7 bases from J, the junction kept 4 bases outside the gene matches. The CDR3 region is CASRTGTTQYF. The DNA of the CDR3 is TGTGCCAGCCGGACAGGAACGACCCAGTACTTC.

The chain recombines TRBV9 with TRBJ2-3; 14 bases are a match to TRBD2. V was clipped by 2 bases and J by 1 base; unmatched bases: 0. The CDR3 consists of 16 residues. The germline CDR1 and CDR2 sequences are SGDLS and YYNGEE. The CDR3 reads CASSVGLAGGTDTQYF. The CDR3 region has the DNA TGTGCCAGCAGCGTGGGACTAGCGGGGGGCACAGATACGCAGTATTTT. Full variable domain (rest looked up from reference TRBV9 and TRBJ2-3): DSGVTQTPKHLITATGQRVTLRCSPRSGDLSVYWYQQSLDQGLQFLIQYYNGEERAKGNILERFSAQQFPDLHSELNLSSLELGDSALYFCASSVGLAGGTDTQYFGPGTRLTVL.

The chain recombines TRBV19 with TRBJ1-5; 8 nucleotides agree with TRBD1. V was pared by 6 bases and J by 3 bases, with 4 bases of the junction left unmatched. The V gene's germline CDR1 is LNHDA and CDR2 SQIVND (reference sequence). The CDR3 extends over 14 amino acids. CDR3 in DNA: TGTGCCAGTAGGTCGACAGGGGTCAATCAGCCCCAGCATTTT. This gives the protein CASRSTGVNQPQHF.

V and J are TRBV19 and TRBJ1-2; D ambiguous. CDR1 and CDR2 (germline): LNHDA, SQIVND (reference sequence). V dropped 8 bases and J dropped 8 bases, with 18 bases sitting between them. The CDR3 length is 13 residues. DNA of the CDR3: TGTGCCAGTCAGTCGAGGTTTCCGAACGGCTACACCTTC. Protein sequence: CASQSRFPNGYTF.

The J gene is TRBJ1-2, the V gene TRBV30, with 8 bases fitting TRBD1. Trimming removed 2 bases from V and 4 bases from J; junction bases left unmatched: 6. The CDR3 sequence is 14 residues long. Germline CDR1 is GTSNPN and CDR2 is SVGIG (reference sequence). CDR3 region: CAWSQDRASYGYTF. As DNA, the CDR3 is TGTGCCTGGAGTCAGGACAGGGCTAGCTATGGCTACACCTTC.

The V gene is TRBV5-1, the J gene TRBJ2-3, with D possibly matching TRBD2 (6 bases). V was clipped by 5 bases and J by 6 bases, with 16 bases between them. The CDR3 totals 14 residues. CDR1 is SGHRS, CDR2 YFSETQ, per germline. DNA of the CDR3: TGCGCCAGCAGAGTCCGCGGGGCACAGGATACGCAGTATTTT. Translated: CASRVRGAQDTQYF.